The 23 T cell receptor beta chains below all came from one sample that was sequenced in a study of long-term antiretroviral therapy in people with HIV (dated by TCRdb to between 2021 and 2022). The immunoSEQ hsTCRB v3.0 assay was used at survey level resolution to sequence the TRB variable region. TCRdb carries this immuneACCESS record with in-frame sequences only. Its versions omit some clonotypes, under half of them owing to an unresolved V gene in the studies checked, with the rest unexplained. The sample data list under 25,000 clones, and around 75% of these were observed just once. The ten largest make up 8.5% to 9.5% of the sample. The source material was unsorted PBMCs, sampled 0.5 years before starting antiretroviral therapy. The receptors stem from a man aged 18 to 29 with HIV.

The CDR3 reads CASSYGTGARKEQFF. The CDR3 region has the DNA TGTGCCAGCAGCTATGGGACAGGGGCCAGGAAGGAGCAGTTCTTC. This rearrangement joins TRBV5-6 to TRBJ2-1, with 10 bases matching TRBD1. J was trimmed by 10 bases and V by 3 bases; bases with no gene match: 10. The CDR3 loop spans 15 amino acids. CDR1 is SGHDT, CDR2 YYEEEE, per germline.

This clone occurred once. The chain has TRBV27 and TRBJ2-7; TRBD1 agrees at 9 bases. The CDR3 loop spans 14 amino acids. The V segment lost 3 bases and the J segment 2 bases; nucleotides outside the gene matches: 2. Per germline, CDR1 MNHEY and CDR2 SMNVEV (reference sequence). CDR3 sequence: CASSLRTGAYEQYF. The DNA for the CDR3 is TGTGCCAGCAGTTTGAGGACAGGGGCCTACGAGCAGTACTTC.

The chain combines TRBV10-2 with TRBJ2-2; the D is unclear. The germline gives CDR1 WSHSY, CDR2 SAAADI. The CDR3 length is 16 residues. Deletions cut 10 bases from V and 5 bases from J, with 23 bases between. The CDR3 is CATLESDRAWTGELFF. Written as DNA, the CDR3 is TGCGCCACCCTAGAATCGGACCGGGCGTGGACCGGGGAGCTGTTTTTT.

The V gene is TRBV4-1, the J gene TRBJ2-1; D ambiguous. The CDR3 runs 11 residues. Germline lookup yields CDR1 MGHRA and CDR2 YSYEKL. V lost 1 base to trimming and J lost 8 bases, with 3 bases between them. The CDR3 DNA follows: TGCGCCAGCAGCCAAGGATATGAGCAGTTCTTC. This translates into CASSQGYEQFF.

The sample holds one count of this clone. The rearrangement links TRBV5-4 to TRBJ1-1, with TRBD1 identical over 7 bases. Germline V lookup: CDR1 SGHNT, CDR2 YYREEE (reference sequence). The CDR3 is 15 amino acids. V dropped 1 base and J dropped 3; count of bases not matched to a gene: 6. CDR3 bases: TGTGCCAGCAGCTTGAAAAAGGGGGCGTACACTGAAGCTTTCTTT. Translated, it gives CASSLKKGAYTEAFF.

For the CDR3, the DNA is TGTGCCAGCAGCGGGGGGACATACCCCTCCTACGAGCAGTACTTC. It translates to CASSGGTYPSYEQYF. The chain combines TRBV14 with TRBJ2-7, with D perhaps assigned TRBD1 or TRBD2 (6 bases each). Trimming took off 5 bases at V and 0 bases at J, with 14 bases between the two ends. The CDR3 length is 15 residues. Germline CDR1 SGHDN, CDR2 FVKESK.

The V gene is TRBV19, the J gene TRBJ1-2; D might be TRBD1 (6 bases). V was shortened by 7 bases and J by 4 bases, with 19 bases between the two germline ends. The CDR3 covers 15 residues. Germline assignment: CDR1 LNHDA and CDR2 SQIVND (reference sequence). In nucleotides, the CDR3 is TGTGCCAGTAAAGGGGACAAAAGGCTGGTCTATGGCTACACCTTC. Encoded protein: CASKGDKRLVYGYTF.

This clone was detected once. The chain joins TRBV19 to TRBJ2-7; D is undetermined. Germline loops: CDR1 LNHDA, CDR2 SQIVND (reference sequence). Deletions cut 5 bases from V and 6 bases from J, with 8 bases between. The CDR3 length is 11 residues. Here the CDR3 DNA reads TGTGCCAGTAGTGAAAGTGGCGAGCAGTACTTC. It translates to CASSESGEQYF.

This chain uses TRBV11-3 with TRBJ2-2; 11 nucleotides agree with TRBD1. This CDR3 has 18 residues. Germline CDR1 reads SGHNT; CDR2 reads YENEEA. J lost 0 bases, V lost 5 bases, and 8 bases had no gene match. In DNA form, the CDR3 reads TGTGCCAGCAGCATATCGGGACAGGGGGGACCGAACACCGGGGAGCTGTTTTTT. Translation gives CASSISGQGGPNTGELFF.

V and J are TRBV28 and TRBJ1-2; D not resolved. The CDR3 extends over 14 amino acids. CDR1 is MDHEN and CDR2 is SYDVKM in the germline V gene. V lost 5 bases to trimming and J lost 4 bases, with 14 bases between them. CDR3 loop: CASSPDLESYGYTF. The CDR3 nucleotides read TGTGCCAGCAGTCCTGACCTCGAGAGCTATGGCTACACCTTC.

The chain combines TRBV6-6 with TRBJ1-5, with D possibly TRBD1 on 5 matching bases. Germline V CDR1 and CDR2: MNHNY, SVGAGI (reference sequence). The CDR3 spans 14 residues. The V gene lost 6 bases and the J gene lost 4 bases, with 13 bases spanning the gap. The CDR3 nucleotides are TGTGCCAGCAGCCGAAACAGGAATAATCAGCCCCAGCATTTT. Protein product: CASSRNRNNQPQHF.

This chain connects TRBV5-1 to TRBJ2-1; no clear D gene. Trimming cost V 3 bases and J 6 bases, with 4 bases left between them. Germline values: CDR1 SGHRS, CDR2 YFSETQ. The CDR3 loop spans 11 amino acids. CDR3 sequence: CASSSANEQFF. CDR3 in DNA: TGCGCCAGCAGCTCCGCCAATGAGCAGTTCTTC. Using reference TRBV5-1 and TRBJ2-1 for the parts outside the CDR3, the full variable domain is KAGVTQTPRYLIKTRGQQVTLSCSPISGHRSVSWYQQTPGQGLQFLFEYFSETQRNKGNFPGRFSGRQFSNSRSEMNVSTLELGDSALYLCASSSANEQFFGPGTRLTVL.

This clone has a single count. V and J are TRBV6-5 and TRBJ2-7, with TRBD1 as a possible D gene (6 bases). CDR1 and CDR2 (germline): MNHEY, SVGAGI. V lost 2 bases, J lost 4 bases, and 9 bases lay in between. This CDR3 is built from 13 residues. The CDR3 DNA sequence: TGTGCCAGCAGTTACGGGGGCGTATACGAGCAGTACTTC. It is translated as CASSYGGVYEQYF.

The chain joins TRBV19 to TRBJ1-6, with a possible D match to TRBD1 (5 bases). Germline V gene data show CDR1 as LNHDA and CDR2 as SQIVND (reference sequence). Trimming stripped 4 bases from V and 8 bases from J, with 18 bases between. The CDR3 spans 16 residues. CDR3 DNA sequence: TGTGCCAGTAGTACAAATGGGGACCGCTACGATTCACCCCTCCACTTT. Protein sequence: CASSTNGDRYDSPLHF.

The CDR3 loop reads CASSEWNYNEQFF. The CDR3 bases are TGTGCCAGCAGTGAATGGAACTACAATGAGCAGTTCTTC. This chain links TRBV25-1 with TRBJ2-1; D gene unclear. Trimming left V 1 base short and J 3 bases short, with 4 bases between. Germline CDR1 is MGHDK and CDR2 is SYGVNS. The CDR3 loop spans 13 amino acids.

The chain couples TRBV6-5 to TRBJ1-1, with TRBD1 matching over 8 bases. The length of the CDR3 is 14 residues. Germline lookup yields CDR1 MNHEY and CDR2 SVGAGI. V lost 2 bases and J lost 7; bases outside the gene matches: 6. In DNA, the CDR3 is TGTGCCAGCAGTTACAAAGGGACAGGCGGTGAAGCTTTCTTT. It yields the protein CASSYKGTGGEAFF.

The chain is built from TRBV5-4 and TRBJ2-1; D may match TRBD1 or TRBD2 (5 bases each). Germline V lookup: CDR1 SGHNT, CDR2 YYREEE (reference sequence). The CDR3 has 14 residues. V shed 1 base and J shed 3 bases, with 8 bases lying between them. In DNA form, the CDR3 reads TGTGCCAGCAGCTTGTGGGACGGCTACAATGAGCAGTTCTTC. Its protein is CASSLWDGYNEQFF.

The V and J genes are TRBV4-3 and TRBJ2-3; 11 bases match TRBD2. CDR1 and CDR2 from the germline V gene are LGHNA and YSLEER. The trim removed 0 bases at V and 4 bases at J, leaving 9 bases unmatched. The CDR3 covers 18 residues. This CDR3 reads CASSQDLTLAGGPDTQYF. The CDR3 DNA reads TGCGCCAGCAGCCAAGATCTTACGCTAGCGGGAGGCCCAGATACGCAGTATTTT.

The rearrangement links TRBV27 to TRBJ2-5; TRBD1 agrees at 7 bases. The CDR3 length is 15 residues. Germline trimming cut 5 bases from V and 4 bases from J; bases unmatched to any gene: 10. From germline, CDR1 is MNHEY and CDR2 SMNVEV (reference sequence). The CDR3 nucleotides read TGTGCCAGCAGTCGAAGGGACAGAGCGATAGAGACCCAGTACTTC. It is translated as CASSRRDRAIETQYF.

V and J are TRBV2 and TRBJ2-3; 13 bases align to TRBD2. The CDR3 totals 15 residues. The junction had 4 bases not matched to a gene; V was cut back by 4 bases and J by 6 bases. Germline values: CDR1 SNHLY, CDR2 FYNNEI. CDR3 residues: CASSGTSGGPDTQYF. CDR3 DNA sequence: TGTGCCAGCAGTGGGACTAGCGGGGGCCCGGATACGCAGTATTTT.

The CDR3 DNA reads as TGTGCCAGCAGCTTGGAAACTGGGAACTATGGCTACACCTTC. Translating it yields CASSLETGNYGYTF. The chain couples TRBV5-8 to TRBJ1-2; D uncertain. The V end lost 0 bases, the J end lost 2 bases, and 8 bases lay between the germline ends. The CDR3 length is 14 residues. From germline, CDR1 is SGHTS and CDR2 YDEGEE.

This sequence joins TRBV9 and TRBJ2-1; D is unresolved. The CDR3 consists of 14 residues. Germline V gene lookup returns CDR1 SGDLS and CDR2 YYNGEE. V was trimmed by 0 bases and J by 10 bases, leaving 14 bases between them. Written as DNA, the CDR3 is TGTGCCAGCAGCGTAGGGTCAGGTCTTCAGGAGCAGTTCTTC. This sequence encodes CASSVGSGLQEQFF. Supplemented by reference TRBV9 and TRBJ2-1, the full variable domain reads DSGVTQTPKHLITATGQRVTLRCSPRSGDLSVYWYQQSLDQGLQFLIQYYNGEERAKGNILERFSAQQFPDLHSELNLSSLELGDSALYFCASSVGSGLQEQFFGPGTRLTVL.

The chain carries TRBV7-9 and TRBJ2-2, with a weak D call TRBD2 (6 bases). The CDR3 loop spans 17 amino acids. Deletions cut 4 bases from V and 1 base from J, with 16 bases between. The germline CDR1 and CDR2 sequences are SEHNR and FQNEAQ (reference sequence). The CDR3 DNA sequence: TGTGCCAGCAGCTCGACTCGGGACTCCCTGAACACCGGGGAGCTGTTTTTT. Encoded protein: CASSSTRDSLNTGELFF.